The rows below give T cell receptor beta chains drawn from one sample of a study of T cells after yellow fever vaccination. TCRdb re-called the 5' RACE reads with MiXCR, one entry per CDR3 protein. The sample contains almost 600,000 distinct CDR3 sequences, 13% of which appear only once. Sequenced here: PBMCs, sampled on the day of the yellow fever booster vaccination. These receptors all come from a man aged 30-40 years who received the YFV17D yellow fever vaccine. The CDR3 runs from the conserved cysteine through the conserved F or W. The D gene is left open where the match is weak. Clone size appears in some rows only: once, few, many, or a class for an expanded clone.

d_call	v_call	j_call	clone_size	cdr3_nt	cdr3_aa
TRBD2	TRBV5-5	TRBJ2-7	few	TGTGCCAGCAGCTTGGAGACTAGCGGGAGGTGGGTCTACGAGCAGTACTTC	CASSLETSGRWVYEQYF
NA	TRBV20-1	TRBJ1-6	few	TGCAGTGCGGGCTCGGGGCAGGGTAATTCACCCCTCCACTTT	CSAGSGQGNSPLHF
NA	TRBV20-1	TRBJ2-1	many	TGCAGTGCTAGTGGAGGGCCGGGTGAGCAGTTCTTC	CSASGGPGEQFF
NA	TRBV5-1	TRBJ2-2	few	TGCGCCAGCAGCCCGTTGTGGGGGCGAAACACCGGGGAGCTGTTTTTT	CASSPLWGRNTGELFF
TRBD2	TRBV5-1	TRBJ2-5	NA	TGCGCCAGCAGCTTTAATCCGGGACTAGCTCAAGAGACCCAGTACTTC	CASSFNPGLAQETQYF
NA	TRBV7-2	TRBJ2-3	NA	TGTGCCAGCAGCTCGCCCACGAGGGGCACAGATACGCAGTATTTT	CASSSPTRGTDTQYF
NA	TRBV20-1	TRBJ1-2	NA	TGCAGTGCTAGCACCAGAACTAACTATGGCTACACCTTC	CSASTRTNYGYTF
NA	TRBV27	TRBJ2-4	few	TGTGCCAGCAGTACCACAGAGGTGCTGGGGAACATTCAGTACTTC	CASSTTEVLGNIQYF
NA	TRBV11-2	TRBJ2-7	NA	TGTGCCAGCAGGTCGCCGGGACGCCGACCCTACGAGCAGTACTTC	CASRSPGRRPYEQYF
NA	TRBV5-1	TRBJ2-4	many	TGCGCCAGCAGCCCCCCCGGTCCTGCGGCCAAAAACATTCAGTACTTC	CASSPPGPAAKNIQYF
NA	TRBV20-1	TRBJ2-3	few	TGCAGTGCTACCTGGGATACGCAGTATTTT	CSATWDTQYF
TRBD1	TRBV4-3	TRBJ1-2	NA	TGCGCCAGCAGCCAAGAACAGGGGCACGGCGGCTACACCTTC	CASSQEQGHGGYTF
NA	TRBV5-1	TRBJ1-5	many	TGCGCCAGCAGCTTGGGGGCCGGTCAGCCCCAGCATTTT	CASSLGAGQPQHF
NA	TRBV15	TRBJ2-2	few	TGTGCCACCAGCAGAGGGGGGAACGCCGGGGAGCTGTTTTTT	CATSRGGNAGELFF
TRBD1	TRBV18	TRBJ1-1	NA	TGTGCCAGCTCACCGGCGGGACAGGGGGCTTTCTTT	CASSPAGQGAFF
NA	TRBV5-4	TRBJ1-5	NA	TGTGCCAGCAGCTCCCCTAGTAAACCCCAGCATTTT	CASSSPSKPQHF
TRBD2	TRBV6-5	TRBJ2-7	few	TGTGCCAGCACTTTCACTAGCGGGCGCGAGCAGTACTTC	CASTFTSGREQYF
TRBD2	TRBV11-2	TRBJ2-1	NA	TGTGCCAGCAGCTTCGGACTAGCGGGTCTAAGCTCCTACAATGAGCAGTTCTTC	CASSFGLAGLSSYNEQFF
TRBD2	TRBV4-3	TRBJ2-1	NA	TGCGCCAGCAGCCCATCCGGTTCCGCGGGACTAGCGCCGATCAATGAGCAGTTCTTC	CASSPSGSAGLAPINEQFF
NA	TRBV20-1	TRBJ1-6	NA	TGCAGTGCCAGACACTCCTATAATTCACCCCTCCACTTT	CSARHSYNSPLHF
NA	TRBV4-3	TRBJ2-1	NA	TGCGCCAGCAGCCAAGAGTCGGACCACGAGCAGTTCTTC	CASSQESDHEQFF
TRBD1	TRBV4-3	TRBJ2-5	NA	TGCGCCAGCAGCCACCAGACAGGGGGGAGAGAGACCCAGTACTTC	CASSHQTGGRETQYF
NA	TRBV4-3	TRBJ1-1	NA	TGCGCCAGCAGCCAAGATCTCTGGAACACTGAAGCTTTCTTT	CASSQDLWNTEAFF
NA	TRBV29-1	TRBJ2-2	few	TGCAGCGTTGGGGGGACACGTTCAACCGGGGAGCTGTTTTTT	CSVGGTRSTGELFF
TRBD2	TRBV5-4	TRBJ2-1	NA	TGTGCCAGCGCCCCTACTAGCGGGAGTCATGAGCAGTTCTTC	CASAPTSGSHEQFF
TRBD2	TRBV14	TRBJ2-5	NA	TGTGCCTGCGCGAGGCTAGCGGGACAAGAGACCCAGTACTTC	CACARLAGQETQYF
NA	TRBV7-2	TRBJ2-5	NA	TGTGCCAGCAGCTTAGTGCGGGGAATCCAAGAGACCCAGTACTTC	CASSLVRGIQETQYF
NA	TRBV9	TRBJ2-1	few	TGTGCCAGCAGCGTAGGGGGGGCTATCTCCTACAATGAGCAGTTCTTC	CASSVGGAISYNEQFF
TRBD1	TRBV12-3/TRBV12-4	TRBJ1-2	few	TGTGCCAGCAGTGAGGACAGGGTAAATGGCTACACCTTC	CASSEDRVNGYTF
NA	TRBV10-1	TRBJ2-2	few	TGCGCCAGCAGTGAAGGGGGGAACACCGGGGAGCTGTTTTTT	CASSEGGNTGELFF
TRBD1	TRBV3-1	TRBJ1-5	few	TGTGCCAGCAGCCAAGCGGGGACAGGCCAGCCCCAGCATTTT	CASSQAGTGQPQHF
TRBD2	TRBV7-2	TRBJ2-7	NA	TGTGCCAGCAGCCCCCAGGGGACTAGCTACTACGAGCAGTACTTC	CASSPQGTSYYEQYF
NA	TRBV20-1	TRBJ1-2	NA	TGCAGTGCTCTCGGGGCAGTTGTGGCGTATGGCTACACCTTC	CSALGAVVAYGYTF